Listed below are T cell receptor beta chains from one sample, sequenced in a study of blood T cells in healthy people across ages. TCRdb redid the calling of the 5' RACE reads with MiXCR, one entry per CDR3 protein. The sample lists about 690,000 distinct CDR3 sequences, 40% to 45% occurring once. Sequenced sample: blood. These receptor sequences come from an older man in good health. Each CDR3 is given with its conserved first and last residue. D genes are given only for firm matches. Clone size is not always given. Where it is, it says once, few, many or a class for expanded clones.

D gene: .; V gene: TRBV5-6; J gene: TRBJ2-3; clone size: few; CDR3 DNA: TGTGCCAGCAGCTTCAACAGGCGCACAGATACGCAGTATTTT; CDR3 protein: CASSFNRRTDTQYF
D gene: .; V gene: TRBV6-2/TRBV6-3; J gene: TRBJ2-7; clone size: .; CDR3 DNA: TGTGCCAGCGAGGGCGACCGCTACGAGCAGTACTTC; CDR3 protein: CASEGDRYEQYF
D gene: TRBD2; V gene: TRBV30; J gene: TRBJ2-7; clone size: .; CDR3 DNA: TGTGCCTGGAGTGTTATAGCGGGATCAGTGGTCGAGCAGTACTTC; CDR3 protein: CAWSVIAGSVVEQYF
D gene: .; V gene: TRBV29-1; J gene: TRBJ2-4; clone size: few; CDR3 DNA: TGCAGCGTTGATTTGGGGGGGCTCAGGGAGCAGTACTTC; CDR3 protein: CSVDLGGLREQYF
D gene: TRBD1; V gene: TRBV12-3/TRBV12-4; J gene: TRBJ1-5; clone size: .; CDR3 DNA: TGTGCCAGCAGTCCGAGACAGGGTCGTAGCAATCAGCCCCAGCATTTT; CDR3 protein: CASSPRQGRSNQPQHF
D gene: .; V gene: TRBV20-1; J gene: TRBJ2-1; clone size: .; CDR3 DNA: TGCAGTGCTACGCTCGGGGGCGAGACCCAGTTCTTC; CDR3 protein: CSATLGGETQFF
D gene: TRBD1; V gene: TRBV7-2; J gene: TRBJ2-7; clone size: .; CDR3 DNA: TGTGCCAGCAGCTCCCCCGGGACAGGGAATAACGAGCAGTACTTC; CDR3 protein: CASSSPGTGNNEQYF
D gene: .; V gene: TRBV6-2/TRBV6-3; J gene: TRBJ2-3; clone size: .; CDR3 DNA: TGTGCCAGCAGGAACAGTGGGAGAGGGGCAGATACGCAGTATTTT; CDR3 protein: CASRNSGRGADTQYF
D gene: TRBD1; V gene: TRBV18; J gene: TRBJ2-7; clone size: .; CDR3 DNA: TGTGCCAGCTCACCACTGGGACAGGGGACAAACGAGCAGTACTTC; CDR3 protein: CASSPLGQGTNEQYF
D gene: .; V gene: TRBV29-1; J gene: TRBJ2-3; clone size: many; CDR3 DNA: TGCAGCGTTGAAAAGGGGTCCCCCAGCACAGATACGCAGTATTTT; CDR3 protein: CSVEKGSPSTDTQYF
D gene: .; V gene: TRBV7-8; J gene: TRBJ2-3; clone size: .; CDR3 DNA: TGTGCCAGCAGCTTAGCGGGATCCCGGGGCACAGATACGCAGTATTTT; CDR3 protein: CASSLAGSRGTDTQYF
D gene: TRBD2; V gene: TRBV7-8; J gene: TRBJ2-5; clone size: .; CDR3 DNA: TGTGCCAGCAGGAAACTAGCGGGAGAGTATCGAGAGACCCAGTACTTC; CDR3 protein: CASRKLAGEYRETQYF
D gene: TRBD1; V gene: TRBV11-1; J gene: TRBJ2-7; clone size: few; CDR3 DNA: TGTGCCAGCAGCCCCCGGACAGGTAGAACTTACGAGCAGTACTTC; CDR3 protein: CASSPRTGRTYEQYF
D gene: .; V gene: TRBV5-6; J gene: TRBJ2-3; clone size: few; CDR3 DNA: TGTGCCAGCAGCAGGACGCCACCGAGCACAGATACGCAGTATTTT; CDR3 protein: CASSRTPPSTDTQYF
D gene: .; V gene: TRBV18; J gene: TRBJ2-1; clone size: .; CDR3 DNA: TGTGCCAGCTCACCTGTACGGGGGCGCAACAATGAGCAGTTCTTC; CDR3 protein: CASSPVRGRNNEQFF
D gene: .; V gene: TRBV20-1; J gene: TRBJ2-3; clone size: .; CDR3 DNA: TGCAGTGCTAGGAAGAAAAGTTTCACAGATACGCAGTATTTT; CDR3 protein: CSARKKSFTDTQYF
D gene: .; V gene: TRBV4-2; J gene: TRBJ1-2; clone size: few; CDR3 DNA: TGTGCCAGCAGCCACCAACCTGAAATCAGCGGAGGCTACACCTTC; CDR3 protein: CASSHQPEISGGYTF
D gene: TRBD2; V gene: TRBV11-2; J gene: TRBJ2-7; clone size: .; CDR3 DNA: TGTGCCAGCAGCGGACTAGCGGGAGTCAATGAGCAGTACTTC; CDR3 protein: CASSGLAGVNEQYF
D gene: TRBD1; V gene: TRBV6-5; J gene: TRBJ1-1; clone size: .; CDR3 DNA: TGTGCCAGCAGTTTGACAGGGGACCCGAACACTGAAGCTTTCTTT; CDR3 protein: CASSLTGDPNTEAFF
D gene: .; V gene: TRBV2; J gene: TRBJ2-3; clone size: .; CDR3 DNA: TGTGCCAGCAGACTTAGCGGAACCACAGATACGCAGTATTTT; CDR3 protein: CASRLSGTTDTQYF
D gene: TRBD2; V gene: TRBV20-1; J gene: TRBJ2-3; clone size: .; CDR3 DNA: TGCAGTGCTCCTCAAGCGGGAGGGCCCTCAGATACGCAGTATTTT; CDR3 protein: CSAPQAGGPSDTQYF
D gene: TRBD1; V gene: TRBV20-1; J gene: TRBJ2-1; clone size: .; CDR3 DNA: TGCAGTGCTAGAGATCCTGACAGGGGAGGCCTCTACAATGAGCAGTTCTTC; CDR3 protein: CSARDPDRGGLYNEQFF
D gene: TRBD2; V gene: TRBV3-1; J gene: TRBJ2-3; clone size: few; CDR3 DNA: TGTGCCAGCAGCCAAGTCGGCCCTAGTGGACTAGTGGCAGATACGCAGTATTTT; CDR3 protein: CASSQVGPSGLVADTQYF
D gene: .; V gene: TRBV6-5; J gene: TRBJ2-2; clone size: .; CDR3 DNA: TGTGCCAGCAGTTACGGTTCAGGACTTCGCACCGGGGAGCTGTTTTTT; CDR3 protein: CASSYGSGLRTGELFF
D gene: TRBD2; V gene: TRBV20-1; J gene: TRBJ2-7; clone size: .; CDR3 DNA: TGCAGTGCTAGTCCTCGGGGACTAGGATCCCACGAGCAGTACTTC; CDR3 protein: CSASPRGLGSHEQYF
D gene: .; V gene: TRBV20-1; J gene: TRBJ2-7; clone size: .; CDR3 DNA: TGCAGTGCTAGAGATGTCACAGGGGGGGCCTACGAGCAGTACTTC; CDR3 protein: CSARDVTGGAYEQYF
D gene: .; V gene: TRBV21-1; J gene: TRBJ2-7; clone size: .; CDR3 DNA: TGTGCCAGCAGCAACGACAGGGGGCGCTTCGACGAGCAGTACTTC; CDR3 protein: CASSNDRGRFDEQYF
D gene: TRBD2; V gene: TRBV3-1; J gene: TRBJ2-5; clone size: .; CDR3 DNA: TGTGCCAGCAGCCAAGACTTTGCCCCAGCGGGAGGGGAGACCCAGTACTTC; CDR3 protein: CASSQDFAPAGGETQYF
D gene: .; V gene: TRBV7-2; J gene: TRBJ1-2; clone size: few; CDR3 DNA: TGTGCCAGCAGCTTAACAAGGGGCTATGGCTACACCTTC; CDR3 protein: CASSLTRGYGYTF
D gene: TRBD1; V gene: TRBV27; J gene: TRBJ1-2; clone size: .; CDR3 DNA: TGTGCCAGCAGTTTGGGACAGGGGGCATACTATGGCTACACCTTC; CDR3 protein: CASSLGQGAYYGYTF
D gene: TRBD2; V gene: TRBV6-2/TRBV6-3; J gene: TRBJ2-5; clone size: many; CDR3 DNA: TGTGCCAGCAGTTCACTAGCGGGGAAAGAGACCCAGTACTTC; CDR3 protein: CASSSLAGKETQYF
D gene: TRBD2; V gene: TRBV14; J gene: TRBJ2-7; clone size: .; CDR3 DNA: TGTGCCGGCAGCCAAGAGACTAGCGGCACCTACGAGCAGTACTTC; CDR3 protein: CAGSQETSGTYEQYF
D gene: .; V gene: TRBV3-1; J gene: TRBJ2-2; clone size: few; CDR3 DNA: TGTGCCAGCAGCCTACGGGCGGCTGGCACCGGGGAGCTGTTTTTT; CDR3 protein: CASSLRAAGTGELFF
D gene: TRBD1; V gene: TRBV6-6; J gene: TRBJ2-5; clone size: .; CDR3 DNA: TGTGCCAGCAGTTATGCGGACAGGGGCCAAGAGACCCAGTACTTC; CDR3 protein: CASSYADRGQETQYF
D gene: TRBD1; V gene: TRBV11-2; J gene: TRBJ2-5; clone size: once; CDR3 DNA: TGTGCCAGCAGCTTACATCTGGACAGGGCGGAGACCCAGTACTTC; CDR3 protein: CASSLHLDRAETQYF
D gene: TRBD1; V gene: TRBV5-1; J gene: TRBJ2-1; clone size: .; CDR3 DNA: TGCGCCAGCAGCTTGGGGGACAGGGGGCTTGGGGATGAGCAGTTCTTC; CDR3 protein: CASSLGDRGLGDEQFF
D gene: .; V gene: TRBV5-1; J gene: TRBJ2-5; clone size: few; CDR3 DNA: TGCGCCAGCAGCTTGTTACAGGGAAACCAAGAGACCCAGTACTTC; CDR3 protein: CASSLLQGNQETQYF